Following are 16 T cell receptor beta chains from one sample sequenced in a study of graft-versus-host responses after intestinal transplantation. The protocol was immunoSEQ multiplex PCR, while the TCRdb copy is restricted to in-frame clones and leaves out a portion. The table includes more than 100,000 clones, just under 95% detected once. The antigens of these receptors remain unknown. This specimen consisted of unstimulated CD4+ T cells sorted from spleen or lymph node cells, obtained before intestinal transplant. Source of these receptors: a human donor who received an intestinal transplant.

V is TRBV13 and J is TRBJ1-1; no clear D gene. In germline, CDR1 is PRHDT, CDR2 FYEKMQ (reference sequence). Trimming took off 1 base at V and 5 bases at J, with 11 bases between the two ends. The CDR3 has 14 residues. In DNA, the CDR3 is TGTGCCAGCAGCTTAGTGGTTGTCCAAACTGAAGCTTTCTTT. Its protein product is CASSLVVVQTEAFF.

The rearrangement links TRBV15 to TRBJ1-1; a possible D gene is TRBD1 (6 bases). There are 15 residues in the CDR3. The V end lost 0 bases, the J end lost 4 bases, and 12 bases lay between the germline ends. CDR1 and CDR2 (germline): LNHNV, YYDKDF (reference sequence). CDR3 DNA: TGTGCCACCAGCAGAGACCCAAGGGGGGGCACTGAAGCTTTCTTT. Protein: CATSRDPRGGTEAFF.

The chain has TRBV27 and TRBJ2-7; D is uncertain. V lost 6 bases and J lost 1, with 10 bases in between. The CDR3 loop spans 13 amino acids. Per the germline V gene, CDR1 is MNHEY and CDR2 is SMNVEV (reference sequence). CDR3 loop: CASSSLGSYEQYF. In nucleotides, the CDR3 is TGTGCCAGCAGCTCCCTGGGATCCTACGAGCAGTACTTC.

J is TRBJ2-2 and V is TRBV19; TRBD1 is a possible D gene (6 bases). Germline values: CDR1 LNHDA, CDR2 SQIVND (reference sequence). The V end lost 7 bases, the J end lost 0 bases, and 9 bases lay between the germline ends. The CDR3 has 14 amino acids. The CDR3, as DNA: TGTGCCAGTACCACAGGGCCGAACACCGGGGAGCTGTTTTTT. This sequence encodes CASTTGPNTGELFF.

This chain connects TRBV19 to TRBJ1-5; no definite D call. V lost 3 bases and J 0 bases, leaving 15 bases between the germline ends. This CDR3 has 17 residues. The germline gives CDR1 LNHDA, CDR2 SQIVND (reference sequence). The CDR3 DNA follows: TGTGCCAGTAGTATCCTCGGCAGAGGATATAGCAATCAGCCCCAGCATTTT. Translated, it gives CASSILGRGYSNQPQHF.

V gene TRBV7-2 combines with J gene TRBJ2-7; D is undetermined. Germline V lookup: CDR1 SGHTA, CDR2 FQGNSA. CDR3 length: 12 residues. V was clipped by 3 bases and J by 4 bases, with 7 bases between them. In DNA, the CDR3 is TGTGCCAGCAGCTTTTCAGTTTACGAGCAGTACTTC. Its translation is CASSFSVYEQYF.

This clone has just one count. The V gene is TRBV29-1, the J gene TRBJ2-7; TRBD1 agrees at 8 bases. V trimming: 4 bases; J trimming: 3 bases; junction bases outside the gene matches: 5. Germline V gene data show CDR1 as SQVTM and CDR2 as ANQGSEA. The CDR3 totals 13 residues. The CDR3 nucleotides read TGCAGCGTTGGGGACAGGAGTAACTACGAGCAGTACTTC. This encodes CSVGDRSNYEQYF.

This chain joins TRBV25-1 and TRBJ1-2; 10 positions agree with TRBD1. The CDR3 is made up of 12 amino acids. The V gene's germline CDR1 is MGHDK and CDR2 SYGVNS. CDR3 bases: TGTGCAGCGGGACAGGGGTTCTATGGCTACACCTTC. Its translation: CAAGQGFYGYTF.

This chain links TRBV11-1 with TRBJ2-5; a possible D gene is TRBD1 (6 bases). The end of the DNA fits TRBJ2-7 better, so the J call may be wrong. The CDR3 sequence is 15 residues long. Germline V gives CDR1 SGHAT, CDR2 FQDESV (reference sequence). CDR3 loop: CASSSTGPSSYEQYF. In nucleotides, the CDR3 is TGTGCCAGCAGCTCAACAGGGCCGAGCTCCTACGAGCAGTACTTC.

V usage is TRBV7-8 and J usage is TRBJ1-2; D gene unclear. In germline, CDR1 is SGHVS, CDR2 FQNEAQ. This CDR3 contains 16 residues. V shed 5 bases and J shed 8 bases, with 24 bases lying between them. The CDR3 is CASSRSRLRLAQGYTF. The CDR3 coding sequence is TGTGCCAGCAGCCGGTCCCGATTGCGGTTAGCCCAGGGCTACACCTTC.

The V gene is TRBV15, the J gene TRBJ1-1; D gene ambiguous. From germline, CDR1 is LNHNV and CDR2 YYDKDF (reference sequence). This CDR3 has 17 amino acids. V was cut by 1 base and J by 3 bases, with 18 bases left in between. CDR3 bases: TGTGCCACCAGCAGAGGGATATCGGGTTTATGGTACACTGAAGCTTTCTTT. Its translation: CATSRGISGLWYTEAFF.

This clone was recorded only once. This chain uses TRBV9 with TRBJ2-1; D might be TRBD2 (6 bases). V lost 3 bases, J lost 0 bases, and 10 bases lay in between. CDR3 length equals 15 residues. CDR1 and CDR2 from the germline V gene are SGDLS and YYNGEE. CDR3 amino acids: CASSESGSSYNEQFF. The CDR3 nucleotides are TGTGCCAGCAGCGAGTCCGGGAGCTCCTACAATGAGCAGTTCTTC.

About this clone itself: Other DNA sequences within the sample encode an identical CDR3. V and J are TRBV30 and TRBJ1-4; D is uncertain. Germline lookup yields CDR1 GTSNPN and CDR2 SVGIG (reference sequence). The CDR3 loop spans 11 amino acids. Trimming took off 1 base at V and 7 bases at J, with 4 bases between the two ends. CDR3 residues: CAWSGGEKLFF. Written as DNA, the CDR3 is TGTGCCTGGAGTGGGGGTGAAAAACTGTTTTTT.

The V and J genes are TRBV4-2 and TRBJ2-5; D not certain. The CDR3 runs 13 residues. The V gene's germline CDR1 is LGHNA and CDR2 YNFKEQ. V lost 0 bases to trimming and J lost 5 bases, with 7 bases between them. CDR3 nucleotides: TGTGCCAGCAGCCAAGAAGGTGAGGAGACCCAGTACTTC. Protein sequence: CASSQEGEETQYF.

The chain links TRBV19 to TRBJ2-5; D is unresolved. V was shortened by 3 bases and J by 6 bases, with 17 bases between the two germline ends. The CDR3 loop spans 15 amino acids. Germline-derived CDR1 and CDR2 are LNHDA and SQIVND (reference sequence). The CDR3 DNA sequence: TGTGCCAGTAGTATTGCCCAAGGGCCTAAGAAGACCCAGTACTTC. Encoded protein: CASSIAQGPKKTQYF.

The J gene is TRBJ2-7, the V gene TRBV29-1, with TRBD1 as a possible D gene (6 bases). The germline V gene encodes CDR1 SQVTM and CDR2 ANQGSEA. Deletions cut 5 bases from V and 0 bases from J, with 8 bases between. The length of the CDR3 is 12 residues. DNA of the CDR3: TGCAGCGTTAGGACAGCCTCCTACGAGCAGTACTTC. Translated: CSVRTASYEQYF.